Detailed here is one T cell receptor beta chain. Its specificity is not known. The record originates from a study of response to subunit inactivated influenza vaccine. Overall study findings and caveats: A suggestion made by the authors is that each seasonal influenza vaccination recruits few new T cells.

MiXCR was run by TCRdb on the RT-PCR reads, yielding one entry per CDR3 protein. The sample records over 750,000 distinct CDR3 sequences, 21% being singletons. The V end lost 4 bases, the J end lost 3 bases, and 22 bases lay between the germline ends. This CDR3 is 17 amino acids long. The germline V gene has CDR1 MNHEY and CDR2 SVGAGI. This rearrangement joins TRBV6-5 to TRBJ2-7; D perhaps matches TRBD2 (6 bases). This TCR was recovered from a man aged 50-60 years who received an inactivated influenza vaccine. The sequencing used PBMCs from blood, collected 4 to 6 days after vaccination. DNA of the CDR3: TGTGCCAGCAGTTCCCTCGGGACTCAGTGGATAGACTACGAGCAGTACTTC. It is translated as CASSSLGTQWIDYEQYF.